The TCR beta chain described here comes from a study of blood T cells in healthy people across ages (dated by TCRdb to the mid-2010s). With respect to the entire study: In model experiments, template switching captured about one uniquely barcoded TCR beta cDNA molecule for every two T cells. The study measured age-related changes in TCR beta repertoire diversity using deep sequencing normalized with unique cDNA molecular identifiers. The donors were split into four age groups: young (average around 17 years), middle-aged (more than 35), aged (62) and long-lived (approximately 80). To avoid experimental bias, donors of different ages were distributed randomly across sequencing lanes. Using the same blood draw, the study looked at two additional independent replicas of 1 million unique cDNA reads for two donors, one aged 18 to 30 and the other aged 80 or older. What the authors observed across the whole study: Since profiling was done on bulk unsorted PBMCs, naive and antigen-experienced compartments could not be conclusively compared. Estimates of total diversity from one million sequenced T cells were regarded as lower bounds and underestimates. Observed TCR beta diversity per million T cells fell roughly linearly with age, and a significant reduction was already apparent by age about 38. Because donor CMV infection status was unknown, age-related changes in expanded clonotypes were potentially confounded. There was a strong correlation between observed TCR beta diversity and the percentage of naive T cells measured by flow cytometry. Compared with the aged group, the long-lived group had more naive CD4+ T cells, fewer expanded clones and increased TCR diversity, suggesting age selection.

V drops 6 bases and J drops 1 base, leaving 9 bases in between. CDR1 and CDR2 are drawn from the germline V gene: MNHEY, SVGAGI. Its CDR3 holds 13 amino acids, cysteine through phenylalanine. The retained sequence is limited to the CDR3, 39 bases, with the frame set at the first base. A note on this clonotype: Its antigen is currently not known. No base quality values were provided; no much bigger clone lies one nucleotide off.

The library was generated by 5' RACE. Reads for this sample came from an Illumina HiSeq 2500. A second PCR of about 7 to 12 cycles was run with a J-beta primer mix and a sample-barcoded 5' primer. Each TCR beta cDNA molecule received a unique molecular identifier from a template-switch 5' adaptor carrying 12 random nucleotides. Each sample yielded at least 2.5 million CDR3-containing paired-end reads. The Mint cDNA synthesis kit, primed by a TRBC-specific oligonucleotide, was used to synthesize first-strand cDNA from all RNA. All cDNA was treated with uracil-DNA glycosylase and then went through a first 18-cycle PCR with the universal primers M1SS and BC2_uni_R. In the authors' own workflow: For normalization, 1 million high-quality reads, each with a distinct molecular identifier, were randomly selected from each sample. Instead of being binned into consensus sequences, reads that shared molecular identifiers were thrown out. MiTCR, run with a Q25 quality threshold and the strictest error-elimination algorithm, handled CDR3 identification, clonotype clustering and error correction. Lower-bound total TCR beta diversity was estimated with a nonparametric unseen species model using Euler transformation. TCRdb reran the public reads through fastp at Q25 and MiXCR, keeping productive beta chains. A single entry per CDR3 protein holds the most common genes and DNA from its merged rows. Here the V and J calls rest on TCRdb's processing, not on the authors' analysis. The sample data list about 1.5 million distinct CDR3 sequences, and roughly 43% of these were observed just once. Together, the top ten hold under 5% of the sample.

The donors were a few dozen Caucasian individuals from Russia, aged roughly 6 to 100 years, who were systemically healthy. Ten milliliters of peripheral blood were drawn from each donor into EDTA-treated Vacutainer tubes. Ficoll-Paque density-gradient centrifugation was used to isolate PBMCs, with at least 6.5 million per sample. Trizol reagent was used to extract total RNA from the PBMCs, yielding at least 6 micrograms per sample. The percentages of naive CD45RAhigh/CD27high T cells were determined by flow cytometry on a PBMC aliquot from every donor. The source of this sequence is a woman aged 18-30 years in good health. Sequenced: blood. The chain uses TRBV6-5 and TRBJ1-2, with TRBD1 as a weak D call on 6 bases. The DNA sequence is TGTGCCAGCAGGCCGGGACATAACTATGGCTACACCTTC. Its translation reads: CASRPGHNYGYTF.